This record looks at one TCR beta chain sequence and its context. The antigen remains undetermined. Investigators isolated RNA and reverse transcribed it into cDNA to act as the sequencing template. The protocol was immunoSEQ multiplex PCR, while the TCRdb copy is restricted to in-frame clones and leaves out a portion. The data show about 97,000 clones, roughly two fifths seen once. This sample was taken from a study of CD8+ T cells in alopecia areata. Study conclusions and caveats: Lesional scalp, especially alopecia totalis/universalis, showed higher clonality than normal scalp.

Peripheral blood samples and lesional scalp punch biopsies were obtained from alopecia areata patients. Investigators sorted PBMCs to obtain both CD4+ and CD8+ T cells. Looked up from germline, CDR1 is SQVTM and CDR2 is ANQGSEA. This CDR3 is built from 11 residues. V lost 4 bases, J lost 4 bases, and 7 bases lay in between. The chain is built from TRBV29-1 and TRBJ1-1, with unresolved D. The sequencing input was CD4+ T cells sorted from blood. This sequence originates from a human donor with alopecia areata. CDR3 amino acids: CSVGEATEAFF. The CDR3 bases are TGCAGCGTTGGAGAGGCCACTGAAGCTTTCTTT.